Listed below are T cell receptor beta chains from one sample, sequenced in a study of blood T cell repertoires in COVID-19. Only in-frame clones appear in the TCRdb table, and some are missing; sequencing was by immunoSEQ multiplex PCR. The sample has some 150,000 clones; approximately 80% are singletons. Sequencing was performed on PBMCs or T cells enriched from blood (not recorded which). The receptors stem from a woman aged 35 to 49 who had recovered from COVID-19. CDR3s include the opening cysteine and the closing phenylalanine or tryptophan. The D gene is left open where the match is weak.

j_call | v_call | d_call | cdr3_nt | cdr3_aa
TRBJ1-5 | TRBV10-3 | - | TGTGCCATCAGCGGCGGCGGGGCCAATCAGCCCCAGCATTTT | CAISGGGANQPQHF
TRBJ2-7 | TRBV27 | - | TGTGCCAGCAGTTACGCCGGGACACTAGAGATCTACGAGCAGTACTTC | CASSYAGTLEIYEQYF
TRBJ2-7 | TRBV7-6 | TRBD2 | TGTGCCAGCAGCCAACTAGCGGGGGGGCGGTACGAGCAGTACTTC | CASSQLAGGRYEQYF
TRBJ1-1 | TRBV7-3 | - | TGTGCCAGCAGCTTAACGCCTATTCTGACTGAAGCTTTCTTT | CASSLTPILTEAFF
TRBJ1-3 | TRBV9 | - | TGTGCCAGCAGCGTAGGCGGGGGGAAAAGCTCTGGAAACACCATATATTTT | CASSVGGGKSSGNTIYF
TRBJ1-5 | TRBV2 | TRBD1 | TGTGCCAGCGTAGCGCAGGGGGGTGATCAGCCCCAGCATTTT | CASVAQGGDQPQHF
TRBJ1-1 | TRBV6-5 | TRBD1 | TGTGCCAGCAGTTGGGACAGGGTGAACACTGAAGCTTTCTTT | CASSWDRVNTEAFF
TRBJ1-5 | TRBV9 | TRBD1 | TGTGCCAGCAGCGTCGGACAGGGAGGCAATCAGCCCCAGCATTTT | CASSVGQGGNQPQHF
TRBJ1-1 | TRBV6-2/TRBV6-3 | TRBD1 | TGTGCCAGCAGTTACCGACAGGGGCACGACGAGAGCTTTAACACTGAAGCTTTCTTT | CASSYRQGHDESFNTEAFF
TRBJ1-2 | TRBV7-9 | - | TGTGCCAGCAGCTTGGGACTGAACTATGGCTACACCTTC | CASSLGLNYGYTF
TRBJ1-4 | TRBV5-4 | TRBD1 | TGTGCCAGCAGCTTGGCAGGACAGGGTAATGAAAAACTGTTTTTT | CASSLAGQGNEKLFF
TRBJ1-1 | TRBV3-1/TRBV3-2 | - | TGTGCCGTCAAAGGGGGCACTGAAGCTTTCTTT | CAVKGGTEAFF
TRBJ2-7 | TRBV6-6 | TRBD2 | TGTGCCAGCAGAAGGGGGACTAGCGGCAACTACGAGCAGTACTTC | CASRRGTSGNYEQYF
TRBJ2-3 | TRBV5-4 | - | TGTGCCAGCAGCTTCGCGCCCCCCCCAAAACTAGGGGATACGCAGTATTTT | CASSFAPPPKLGDTQYF
TRBJ2-2 | TRBV5-1 | - | TGCGCCAGCAGCTTGGAGGCCTGGGCGACCGGGGAGCTGTTTTTT | CASSLEAWATGELFF
TRBJ1-3 | TRBV4-1 | - | TGCGCCCCACTGGAGTTAGGAAACACCATATATTTT | CAPLELGNTIYF
TRBJ1-2 | TRBV3-1/TRBV3-2 | - | TGTGCCAGCAGCCAAAGGACACCGAACTATGGCTACACCTTC | CASSQRTPNYGYTF